These 19 T cell receptor beta chains came from one sample sequenced in a study of blood T cell repertoires in COVID-19. Using immunoSEQ multiplex PCR, the repertoire was profiled, and TCRdb retains in-frame clones only, with some absent. The data contain under 100,000 clones, roughly 89% of them seen just once; the ten biggest clones take up approximately 3.6%. Input material: peripheral blood. These receptor sequences come from a woman aged 65 to 85 with acute or convalescent COVID-19.

CDR3 coding DNA: TGTGCCAGCAGTTTGGGCGGGAGAACCACCGGGGAGCTGTTTTTT. Translated: CASSLGGRTTGELFF. V and J are TRBV28 and TRBJ2-2; 7 positions agree with TRBD2. The V gene end was trimmed by 3 bases and the J gene end by 4 bases; junction bases not matched to a gene: 5. Germline-derived CDR1 and CDR2 are MDHEN and SYDVKM. CDR3 length equals 15 residues.

The chain's CDR3 is CASSLAGLAGETQYF. The DNA of the CDR3 is TGCGCCAGCAGCTTGGCGGGACTAGCGGGAGAGACCCAGTACTTC. The chain employs TRBV5-1 and TRBJ2-5; 12 bases fit TRBD2. This CDR3 region has 15 residues. V lost 0 bases, J lost 4 bases, and 1 base stayed unmatched. Per germline, CDR1 SGHRS and CDR2 YFSETQ.

CDR3 residues: CASSPGTSGTDTQYF. CDR3 DNA sequence: TGTGCCAGCAGTCCCGGGACTAGCGGGACAGATACGCAGTATTTT. The rearrangement uses TRBV5-6 and TRBJ2-3; 12 bases are shared with TRBD2. The CDR3 contains 15 residues. The V and J ends lost 5 bases and 3 bases, in that order; junction bases with no gene match: 4. Germline lookup yields CDR1 SGHDT and CDR2 YYEEEE. Using reference TRBV5-6 and TRBJ2-3 for the parts outside the CDR3, the full variable domain is DAGVTQSPTHLIKTRGQQVTLRCSPKSGHDTVSWYQQALGQGPQFIFQYYEEEERQRGNFPDRFSGHQFPNYSSELNVNALLLGDSALYLCASSPGTSGTDTQYFGPGTRLTVL.

The rearrangement uses TRBV10-3 and TRBJ2-1; D gene unclear. The CDR3 is 12 amino acids. Germline lookup yields CDR1 ENHRY and CDR2 SYGVKD. V lost 0 bases and J 6 bases, leaving 3 bases between the germline ends. The CDR3 protein is CAISESGNEQFF. The CDR3 nucleotides are TGTGCCATCAGTGAGTCCGGCAATGAGCAGTTCTTC.

The CDR3 region has the DNA TGTGCCAGCAGCTCAGACAGGCGGAAGGAGACCCAGTACTTC. The encoded protein is CASSSDRRKETQYF. The chain carries TRBV3-1 (or the pseudogene TRBV3-2) and TRBJ2-5; possibly TRBD1 for D (6 bases). The germline V and J ends were trimmed by 5 bases and 5 bases, with 15 bases remaining between them. Germline values: CDR1 LGHDT, CDR2 YNNKEL (reference sequence). The CDR3 covers 14 residues.

The genes are TRBV6-5 and TRBJ2-1, with TRBD2 matching over 12 bases. The CDR3 has 15 residues. Germline lookup yields CDR1 MNHEY and CDR2 SVGAGI. With 5 bases clipped from V and 8 bases from J, the junction kept 7 bases outside the gene matches. CDR3 sequence: CASSQPSGRAHEQFF. CDR3 in DNA: TGTGCCAGCAGTCAACCTAGCGGGAGGGCCCATGAGCAGTTCTTC.

CDR3 protein: CASSPLPSGSPATGELFF. The CDR3 DNA is TGTGCCAGCTCACCATTACCTAGCGGGAGTCCGGCAACCGGGGAGCTGTTTTTT. The chain links TRBV18 to TRBJ2-2; TRBD2 matches at 10 bases. CDR1 and CDR2 (germline): KGHSH, LQKENI. The junction had 11 bases not matched to a gene; V was cut back by 2 bases and J by 5 bases. The CDR3 covers 18 residues.

The gene calls are TRBV11-2 and TRBJ2-1; D unresolved. The germline gives CDR1 SGHAT, CDR2 FQNNGV. The CDR3 runs 13 residues. V was cut by 0 bases and J by 6 bases, with 6 bases left in between. CDR3 protein: CASSLERANEQFF. CDR3 nucleotides: TGTGCCAGCAGCTTAGAACGCGCCAATGAGCAGTTCTTC.

A note on this clone: In the same sample, other DNA sequences code for this CDR3. The gene calls are TRBV18 and TRBJ1-5; D call uncertain. Germline CDR1 is KGHSH and CDR2 is LQKENI. The CDR3 has 13 amino acids. The V gene lost 3 bases and the J gene lost 4 bases, with 7 bases spanning the gap. Here the CDR3 DNA reads TGTGCCAGCTCACCCGGAGGAAATCAGCCCCAGCATTTT. Encoded protein: CASSPGGNQPQHF.

The chain combines TRBV3-1 (or the pseudogene TRBV3-2) with TRBJ1-4; TRBD1 agrees at 7 bases. CDR1 and CDR2 from the germline V gene are LGHDT and YNNKEL (reference sequence). With 4 bases clipped from V and 4 bases from J, the junction kept 6 bases outside the gene matches. The length of the CDR3 is 15 residues. CDR3 loop: CASSRRTGSNEKLFF. For the CDR3, the DNA is TGTGCCAGCAGCCGTCGGACAGGTAGTAATGAAAAACTGTTTTTT.

This clone was counted once. The gene calls are TRBV7-9 and TRBJ1-5; D unresolved. V shed 5 bases and J shed 0 bases, with 11 bases lying between them. The CDR3 has 15 residues. CDR1 and CDR2 (germline): SEHNR, FQNEAQ (reference sequence). The CDR3 loop is CASSPLQYSNQPQHF. The CDR3 nucleotides read TGTGCCAGCAGCCCTTTGCAGTATAGCAATCAGCCCCAGCATTTT.

The chain links TRBV24-1 to TRBJ2-1; D might be TRBD1 (6 bases). Germline loops: CDR1 KGHDR, CDR2 SFDVKD. This CDR3 is built from 20 residues. Trimming pared 1 base from V and 4 bases from J, leaving 25 bases between. As DNA, the CDR3 is TGTGCCACCAGTGATTTTTCGACCGGTTTCCGAGGACAGAATTACAATGAGCAGTTCTTC. Protein sequence: CATSDFSTGFRGQNYNEQFF.

For the CDR3, the DNA is TGTGCCAGCATCCCACACGTGAACACTGAAGCTTTCTTT. Encoded protein: CASIPHVNTEAFF. The rearrangement links TRBV12-3 or TRBV12-4 to TRBJ1-1, with unresolved D. The V gene lost 7 bases and the J gene lost 0 bases, with 9 bases spanning the gap. The CDR3 covers 13 residues.

The V and J genes are TRBV13 and TRBJ2-1, with unresolved D. This CDR3 region has 14 residues. The germline gives CDR1 PRHDT, CDR2 FYEKMQ (reference sequence). V shed 5 bases and J shed 0 bases, with 8 bases lying between them. The CDR3 coding sequence is TGTGCCAGCAGCCCCCCCCGCTCCTACAATGAGCAGTTCTTC. This gives the protein CASSPPRSYNEQFF.

The chain couples TRBV6-4 to TRBJ1-1, with a possible D match to TRBD1 (5 bases). Trimming removed 2 bases from V and 6 bases from J, with 10 bases in between. This CDR3 has 13 amino acids. Germline loops: CDR1 MRHNA, CDR2 SNTAGT. This CDR3 is CASSDRGRAEAFF. CDR3 nucleotides: TGTGCCAGCAGTGACCGGGGGAGAGCTGAAGCTTTCTTT.

The CDR3 DNA follows: TGTGCCAGCAGCTTACTCGGGAACACCGGGGAGCTGTTTTTT. Its translation is CASSLLGNTGELFF. The gene calls are TRBV7-9 and TRBJ2-2, with unresolved D. The germline CDR1 and CDR2 sequences are SEHNR and FQNEAQ (reference sequence). The CDR3 length is 14 residues. The V and J ends lost 2 bases and 1 base respectively, with 5 bases between them.

V usage is TRBV6-2 or TRBV6-3 and J usage is TRBJ2-1; TRBD2 matches 9 bases. The junction had 3 bases not matched to a gene; V was cut back by 5 bases and J by 10 bases. The CDR3 totals 12 residues. Germline V gene data show CDR1 as MNHEY and CDR2 as SVGEGT. The CDR3 sequence is CASSLAGLEQFF. In DNA, the CDR3 is TGTGCCAGCAGTCTAGCGGGGCTAGAGCAGTTCTTC.

The chain couples TRBV19 to TRBJ1-5, with a tentative D call TRBD1 (6 bases). In germline, CDR1 is LNHDA, CDR2 SQIVND (reference sequence). V dropped 5 bases and J dropped 6 bases, with 20 bases sitting between them. The CDR3 extends over 16 amino acids. CDR3: CASSPPGDWRSQPQHF. CDR3 DNA: TGTGCCAGTAGTCCCCCAGGGGATTGGAGATCTCAGCCCCAGCATTTT.

The chain has TRBV5-6 and TRBJ1-5; 10 nucleotides agree with TRBD1. CDR3 length equals 15 residues. The V gene's germline CDR1 is SGHDT and CDR2 YYEEEE. The V segment lost 2 bases and the J segment 6 bases; nucleotides outside the gene matches: 5. The DNA of the CDR3 is TGTGCCAGCAGCTTCGGGACAGGGGTCGTTCAGCCCCAGCATTTT. The encoded protein is CASSFGTGVVQPQHF.